One T cell receptor beta chain is described in this entry. The antigen remains undetermined. The data were obtained in a study of cytomegalovirus exposure and HLA in healthy donors. About the research overall: Assignment to the Caucasian-associated ancestry cluster applied to roughly 80% of the 350 to 500 genotyped donors. Regarding the study as a whole: In a later analysis, V- and J-gene trimming of beta chains associated with a DCLRE1C missense variant, replicated independently. In a later analysis, several top co-occurrence clusters appeared linked to parvovirus B19, influenza, CMV and Epstein-Barr virus.

With 60 Vbeta and 13 Jbeta primers, the PCR was carried out. The method was immunoSEQ multiplex PCR; TCRdb's version includes in-frame clones alone and lacks a portion of them. The sample lists over 100,000 clones, 64% occurring once. Germline V lookup: CDR1 MNHEY, CDR2 SMNVEV (reference sequence). Trimming stripped 6 bases from V and 2 bases from J, with 10 bases between. The CDR3 sequence is 14 residues long. The origin of this receptor is a woman aged 40 to 50 in good health and CMV-seronegative. The sample taken for sequencing was PBMCs. The rearrangement uses TRBV27 and TRBJ2-2; no firm D call. CDR3 DNA: TGTGCCAGCAGGATCGCAGGCAACACCGGGGAGCTGTTTTTT. As protein: CASRIAGNTGELFF.